Following are 2 T cell receptor beta chains from one sample sequenced in a study of glioma-infiltrating T cells after dendritic cell vaccination. Libraries were prepared by immunoSEQ multiplex PCR; TCRdb keeps only in-frame clonotypes and omits some of them. The sample lists about 50,000 clones, approximately 83% occurring once. The sample was blood, taken before dendritic cell vaccination. Receptors originate from a human donor with glioblastoma.

The chain has TRBV9 and TRBJ1-2; D is possibly TRBD1 (6 bases). CDR1 is SGDLS, CDR2 YYNGEE, per germline. The CDR3 sequence is 17 residues long. Trimming removed 4 bases at V and 4 bases at J, with 23 bases between. The chain's CDR3 is CASSTNRGGGASYGYTF. CDR3 nucleotides: TGTGCCAGCAGCACAAATAGGGGGGGTGGAGCTTCCTATGGCTACACCTTC. Filled out from reference TRBV9 and TRBJ1-2, the complete variable domain reads DSGVTQTPKHLITATGQRVTLRCSPRSGDLSVYWYQQSLDQGLQFLIQYYNGEERAKGNILERFSAQQFPDLHSELNLSSLELGDSALYFCASSTNRGGGASYGYTFGSGTRLTVV.

The V gene is TRBV7-6, the J gene TRBJ1-1; D is uncertain. The CDR3 loop spans 14 amino acids. V lost 1 base and J 3 bases, leaving 9 bases between the germline ends. From germline, CDR1 is SGHVS and CDR2 FNYEAQ. As DNA, the CDR3 is TGTGCCAGCAGCTTAGACCCGGAGTACACTGAAGCTTTCTTT. Amino acids: CASSLDPEYTEAFF.